Each of the 31 T cell receptor beta chains below was sequenced from the same sample in a study of early T cells in non-severe SARS-CoV-2 infection. TCRdb fed the 5' RACE reads into MiXCR, producing one record per CDR3 protein. The sample has 75,000 to 80,000 distinct CDR3 sequences, roughly a sixth seen once; the top ten hold 2.9%. What was sequenced was whole blood. These receptors were taken from an adult who was a healthcare worker with PCR-confirmed SARS-CoV-2 infection or an uninfected control (not recorded which).

This clonotype was counted ten times or more. The chain combines TRBV9 with TRBJ2-1; 7 nucleotides match TRBD1. Germline values: CDR1 SGDLS, CDR2 YYNGEE. Trimming cost V 0 bases and J 7 bases; bases outside gene matches: 10. The CDR3 length is 16 residues. CDR3 region: CASSVADGQVINEQFF. As DNA, the CDR3 is TGTGCCAGCAGCGTAGCAGACGGACAGGTGATTAATGAGCAGTTCTTC.

The chain combines TRBV19 with TRBJ1-5, with D possibly TRBD1 on 5 matching bases. The CDR3 has 17 amino acids. The V end was cut by 7 bases, the J end by 0 bases, with 19 bases between. The V gene's germline CDR1 is LNHDA and CDR2 SQIVND (reference sequence). The CDR3 is CASKSGLKGYSNQPQHF. Written as DNA, the CDR3 is TGTGCCAGTAAGTCAGGACTAAAGGGGTATAGCAATCAGCCCCAGCATTTT.

The sample holds a few counts of this clonotype. The V and J genes are TRBV20-1 and TRBJ2-7; 8 bases align to TRBD1. The V gene end was trimmed by 3 bases and the J gene end by 1 base; junction bases not matched to a gene: 2. The V gene's germline CDR1 is DFQATT and CDR2 SNEGSKA (reference sequence). The CDR3 extends over 13 amino acids. CDR3 in amino acids: CSARRTGSYEQYF. CDR3 nucleotide sequence: TGCAGTGCTAGGAGGACAGGGTCCTACGAGCAGTACTTC.

CDR3 sequence reads: CATARETQYF. The CDR3 DNA sequence: TGTGCCACCGCCAGGGAGACCCAGTACTTC. The rearrangement links TRBV7-9 to TRBJ2-5; D unclear. The CDR3 totals 10 residues. The V gene lost 10 bases and the J gene lost 5 bases, with 8 bases spanning the gap. From germline, CDR1 is SEHNR and CDR2 FQNEAQ (reference sequence).

This clonotype was detected only a few times. The chain uses TRBV29-1 and TRBJ2-7; 7 bases match TRBD2. Germline trimming cut 4 bases from V and 0 bases from J; bases unmatched to any gene: 9. There are 15 residues in the CDR3. CDR1 and CDR2 from the germline V gene are SQVTM and ANQGSEA. CDR3 sequence (DNA): TGCAGCGTTGCCCCCCCGTCTAGCGGCTCCTACGAGCAGTACTTC. Amino acids: CSVAPPSSGSYEQYF.

This chain uses TRBV20-1 with TRBJ1-6; tentative D call: TRBD1 (5 bases). Germline V gene lookup returns CDR1 DFQATT and CDR2 SNEGSKA (reference sequence). Trimming stripped 3 bases from V and 9 bases from J, with 12 bases between. The CDR3 contains 13 residues. In nucleotides, the CDR3 is TGCAGTGCTAGTCGGCAGGGAGGTTCACCCCTCCACTTT. This codes for CSASRQGGSPLHF.

The table lists this clonotype with a few counts. The gene calls are TRBV7-6 and TRBJ1-2; D gene unclear. Germline CDR1 reads SGHVS; CDR2 reads FNYEAQ. CDR3 length: 13 amino acids. V dropped 5 bases and J dropped 13 bases, with 20 bases sitting between them. The CDR3 sequence is CASSPLRVTSPTF. CDR3 DNA: TGTGCCAGCAGCCCATTACGGGTTACCTCCCCCACCTTC. The full variable domain, its missing parts supplied by reference TRBV7-6 and TRBJ1-2, is GAGVSQSPRYKVTKRGQDVALRCDPISGHVSLYWYRQALGQGPEFLTYFNYEAQQDKSGLPNDRFSAERPEGSISTLTIQRTEQRDSAMYRCASSPLRVTSPTFGSGTRLTVV.

The chain recombines TRBV5-1 with TRBJ2-3, with D uncertain. Between the trimmed V and J ends, which lost 4 bases and 1 base, there was a span of 7 bases. The CDR3 is 13 amino acids. Germline CDR1 is SGHRS and CDR2 is YFSETQ. The CDR3 sequence: CASSSRGTDTQYF. In DNA form, the CDR3 reads TGCGCCAGCAGCAGCCGCGGCACAGATACGCAGTATTTT.

The chain combines TRBV4-1 with TRBJ1-2, with 8 positions matching TRBD1. After removal of 4 bases from V and 0 bases from J, the junction contained 4 bases not matched to a gene. Germline lookup yields CDR1 MGHRA and CDR2 YSYEKL. CDR3 size: 15 residues. The CDR3 protein is CASSPAGGTNYGYTF. The CDR3 nucleotides read TGCGCCAGCAGCCCAGCAGGGGGCACTAACTATGGCTACACCTTC.

This clonotype has only a few counts. J is TRBJ1-6 and V is TRBV24-1; D unclear. This CDR3 is built from 14 residues. From germline, CDR1 is KGHDR and CDR2 SFDVKD. Trimming removed 4 bases at V and 7 bases at J, with 10 bases between. Here the CDR3 DNA reads TGTGCCACCAGTGAAGGAGAGAAGAATTCACCCCTCCACTTT. Translating it yields CATSEGEKNSPLHF.

The chain combines TRBV3-1 with TRBJ1-2; D may be TRBD1 (5 bases). Trimming took 2 bases from V and 4 from J, leaving 14 bases between them. CDR1 LGHDT and CDR2 YNNKEL come from the germline V gene (reference sequence). The CDR3 runs to 15 residues. CDR3 nucleotide sequence: TGTGCCAGCAGCCAAAGGGGAGTCGGGCTCTATGGCTACACCTTC. Amino acid sequence: CASSQRGVGLYGYTF.

This chain joins TRBV24-1 and TRBJ2-7; D perhaps matches TRBD1 (6 bases). Trimming stripped 9 bases from V and 4 bases from J, with 21 bases between. Germline CDR1 reads KGHDR; CDR2 reads SFDVKD. CDR3 length: 15 residues. This CDR3 is CATAPRTELGYEQYF. The CDR3 DNA sequence: TGTGCCACCGCTCCCCGGACAGAATTAGGGTACGAGCAGTACTTC.

The V gene is TRBV12-3 or TRBV12-4, the J gene TRBJ2-4; D possibly uses TRBD1 or TRBD2 (5 bases each). The CDR3 extends over 12 amino acids. Trimming left V 6 bases short and J 9 bases short, with 12 bases between. CDR3 DNA sequence: TGTGCCAGCAGCCCCGCTGGGGGCATTCAGTACTTC. It is translated as CASSPAGGIQYF.

The DNA for the CDR3 is TGCGCCAGCAGCCAACCAGACTATGGCTACACCTTC. It specifies CASSQPDYGYTF. The chain uses TRBV4-1 and TRBJ1-2; unclear D gene. V was clipped by 2 bases and J by 3 bases, with 4 bases between them. The V gene's germline CDR1 is MGHRA and CDR2 YSYEKL. This CDR3 is built from 12 residues.

This clonotype was seen many times. This chain uses TRBV11-2 with TRBJ2-7; D is unresolved. Trimming removed 2 bases at V and 7 bases at J, with 9 bases between. The CDR3 extends over 12 amino acids. From germline, CDR1 is SGHAT and CDR2 FQNNGV. This chain's CDR3 is CASSLLSEEQYF. CDR3 DNA sequence: TGTGCCAGCAGCTTACTATCCGAGGAGCAGTACTTC.

This clonotype was detected only a few times. V is TRBV6-2 or TRBV6-3 and J is TRBJ1-3; the D is unclear. In germline, CDR1 is MNHEY, CDR2 SVGEGT. The CDR3 is made up of 18 amino acids. The ends were cut back, 4 bases at V and 0 bases at J, with 19 bases in the middle. The CDR3 coding sequence is TGTGCCAGCAGTTCGCTTTGGATGATTCCGCCCTCTGGAAACACCATATATTTT. It yields the protein CASSSLWMIPPSGNTIYF.

This clonotype was seen only a few times. CDR3 loop: CATQPGTTFYTDTQYF. In nucleotides, the CDR3 is TGCGCCACCCAACCCGGGACAACCTTTTACACAGATACGCAGTATTTT. This rearrangement joins TRBV5-1 to TRBJ2-3; D might be TRBD1 (6 bases). Trimming pared 9 bases from V and 2 bases from J, leaving 22 bases between. CDR3 size: 16 residues. The germline V gene encodes CDR1 SGHRS and CDR2 YFSETQ.

This clonotype was found a few times. This chain links TRBV20-1 with TRBJ2-1; the match to TRBD2 covers 13 bases. The CDR3 covers 14 residues. V shed 6 bases, J shed 5 bases, and the junction held 4 bases outside the gene matches. Germline V gene lookup returns CDR1 DFQATT and CDR2 SNEGSKA (reference sequence). CDR3 protein: CSAPTSGRNNEQFF. DNA of the CDR3: TGCAGTGCCCCGACTAGCGGGAGGAACAATGAGCAGTTCTTC.

CDR3 in DNA: TGTGCCAGCAGCGCGCGGACGGCTGGAAACACCATATATTTT. Its translation is CASSARTAGNTIYF. This rearrangement joins TRBV7-8 to TRBJ1-3; D uncertain. Germline V CDR1 and CDR2: SGHVS, FQNEAQ. The CDR3 is 14 residues long. V was clipped by 5 bases and J by 2 bases, with 10 bases between them.

V gene TRBV3-1 combines with J gene TRBJ2-3, with 7 bases aligning to TRBD2. The germline CDR1 and CDR2 sequences are LGHDT and YNNKEL (reference sequence). J lost 8 bases, V lost 4 bases, and 12 bases had no gene match. CDR3 length equals 15 residues. The CDR3 here is CASSRKRDLGSTQYF. In DNA, the CDR3 is TGTGCCAGCAGCCGGAAGCGGGACCTTGGAAGTACGCAGTATTTT.

This clonotype turned up a few times. The chain uses TRBV7-9 and TRBJ2-5, with 9 bases aligning to TRBD2. CDR3 size: 18 residues. Germline assignment: CDR1 SEHNR and CDR2 FQNEAQ (reference sequence). Trimming removed 0 bases from V and 2 bases from J; junction bases left unmatched: 10. The CDR3: CASSLAKLAGQHQETQYF. Written as DNA, the CDR3 is TGTGCCAGCAGCTTAGCGAAACTAGCGGGCCAACATCAAGAGACCCAGTACTTC.

This chain connects TRBV12-3 or TRBV12-4 to TRBJ2-3; weak D call: TRBD1 (5 bases). V was cut by 5 bases and J by 2 bases, with 8 bases left in between. The CDR3 runs 13 residues. CDR3 bases: TGTGCCAGCAGTCAGGGTATCACAGATACGCAGTATTTT. Residues: CASSQGITDTQYF.

This clonotype was picked up one time. V and J are TRBV5-6 and TRBJ1-5; D is possibly TRBD1 (5 bases). Trimming took 0 bases from V and 0 from J, leaving 7 bases between them. CDR3 length equals 15 residues. In germline, CDR1 is SGHDT, CDR2 YYEEEE. The CDR3 nucleotides read TGTGCCAGCAGCTTGGGGGGACTTAGCAATCAGCCCCAGCATTTT. Its protein is CASSLGGLSNQPQHF.

DNA for the CDR3: TGTGCCAGCACCCAGGAAGGAAGAAATGAGCAGTTCTTC. Its protein product is CASTQEGRNEQFF. V gene TRBV2 combines with J gene TRBJ2-1; no firm D call. Trimming took off 7 bases at V and 7 bases at J, with 14 bases between the two ends. CDR3 length: 13 residues. Germline V gene data show CDR1 as SNHLY and CDR2 as FYNNEI.

The chain recombines TRBV2 with TRBJ2-1; D perhaps matches TRBD1 (5 bases). The V end lost 8 bases, the J end lost 6 bases, and 11 bases lay between the germline ends. Germline values: CDR1 SNHLY, CDR2 FYNNEI. The CDR3 consists of 12 residues. CDR3 amino acids: CASDARGNEQFF. Written as DNA, the CDR3 is TGTGCCAGCGACGCTAGGGGCAATGAGCAGTTCTTC.

This clonotype was recorded at least ten times. This chain links TRBV12-3 or TRBV12-4 with TRBJ1-6, with a tentative D call TRBD1 (6 bases). V lost 5 bases to trimming and J lost 8 bases, with 13 bases between them. The CDR3 has 14 amino acids. The CDR3 spells CASSKNQGYSPLHF. Here the CDR3 DNA reads TGTGCCAGCAGTAAAAACCAGGGGTATTCACCCCTCCACTTT.

For the CDR3, the DNA is TGCAGCGTTTACACTAACTATGGCTACACCTTC. Translated, it gives CSVYTNYGYTF. The J gene is TRBJ1-2, the V gene TRBV29-1, with D hard to call. V lost 5 bases and J lost 0, with 4 bases in between. This CDR3 contains 11 residues. From germline, CDR1 is SQVTM and CDR2 ANQGSEA.

The CDR3 nucleotides are TGTGCCAGCAGTGAAGCGGGTTTCTTTGCAAGGATTGCCTACGAGCAGTACTTC. This codes for CASSEAGFFARIAYEQYF. The chain is built from TRBV6-1 and TRBJ2-7, with unresolved D. The CDR3 is made up of 18 amino acids. V was pared by 0 bases and J by 2 bases, with 20 bases between. The germline gives CDR1 MNHNS, CDR2 SASEGT.

This clonotype was seen repeatedly, ten times or more. This chain uses TRBV30 with TRBJ1-5, with D unresolved. The CDR3 has 13 residues. V lost 4 bases, J lost 0 bases, and 7 bases lay in between. Germline values: CDR1 GTSNPN, CDR2 SVGIG (reference sequence). This CDR3 reads CAWTRDSNQPQHF. The DNA of the CDR3 is TGTGCCTGGACGCGAGATAGCAATCAGCCCCAGCATTTT. Full variable domain (missing parts from reference TRBV30 and TRBJ1-5): SQTIHQWPATLVQPVGSPLSLECTVEGTSNPNLYWYRQAAGRGLQLLFYSVGIGQISSEVPQNLSASRPQDRQFILSSKKLLLSDSGFYLCAWTRDSNQPQHFGDGTRLSIL.

This clonotype was found a few times. V is TRBV10-3 and J is TRBJ1-1, with 8 bases aligning to TRBD1. Germline CDR1 reads ENHRY; CDR2 reads SYGVKD. V gave up 11 bases and J gave up 4 bases; unmatched junction bases: 18. The CDR3 loop spans 16 amino acids. The CDR3 sequence is CASGGTGTLLGTEAFF. The CDR3 coding sequence is TGTGCCTCCGGGGGGACAGGAACCTTACTAGGCACTGAAGCTTTCTTT.

With respect to this clonotype: One end of the junction varies from germline; a read error may be responsible. This rearrangement joins TRBV7-9 to TRBJ1-2, with a tentative D call TRBD1 (5 bases). CDR3 length: 14 amino acids. The germline V gene encodes CDR1 SEHNR and CDR2 FQNEAQ (reference sequence). CDR3 sequence: CANSPSWGDSGYTF. CDR3 sequence (DNA): TGTGCCAACAGCCCTAGTTGGGGGGATTCTGGCTACACCTTC.